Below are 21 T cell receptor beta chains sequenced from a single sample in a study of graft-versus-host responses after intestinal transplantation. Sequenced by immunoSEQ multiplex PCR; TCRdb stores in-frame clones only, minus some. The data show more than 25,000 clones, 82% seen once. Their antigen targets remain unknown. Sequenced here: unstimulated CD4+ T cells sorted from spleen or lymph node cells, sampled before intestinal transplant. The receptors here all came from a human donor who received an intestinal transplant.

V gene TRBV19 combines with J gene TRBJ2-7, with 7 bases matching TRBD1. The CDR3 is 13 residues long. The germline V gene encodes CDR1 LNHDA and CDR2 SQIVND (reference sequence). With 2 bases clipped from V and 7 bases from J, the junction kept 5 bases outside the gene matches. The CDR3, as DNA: TGTGCCAGTAGTATATTGAGGGGGCGGGAGCAGTACTTC. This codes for CASSILRGREQYF.

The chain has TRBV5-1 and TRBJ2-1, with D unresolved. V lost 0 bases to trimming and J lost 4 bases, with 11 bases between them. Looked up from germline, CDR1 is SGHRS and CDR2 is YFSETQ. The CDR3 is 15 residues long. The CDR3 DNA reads TGCGCCAGCAGCTTGGGATCCCTGGCTTACAATGAGCAGTTCTTC. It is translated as CASSLGSLAYNEQFF.

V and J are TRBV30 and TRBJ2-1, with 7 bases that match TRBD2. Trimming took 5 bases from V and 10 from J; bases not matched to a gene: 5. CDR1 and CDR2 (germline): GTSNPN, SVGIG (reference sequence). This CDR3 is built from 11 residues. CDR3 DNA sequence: TGTGCCTGGGGCGGGAGTGACGAGCAGTTCTTC. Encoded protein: CAWGGSDEQFF.

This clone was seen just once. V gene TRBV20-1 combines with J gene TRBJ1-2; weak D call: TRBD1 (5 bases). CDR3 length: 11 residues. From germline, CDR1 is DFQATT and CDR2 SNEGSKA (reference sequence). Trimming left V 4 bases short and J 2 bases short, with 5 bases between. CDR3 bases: TGCAGTGCTAACAGGAACTATGGCTACACCTTC. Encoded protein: CSANRNYGYTF.

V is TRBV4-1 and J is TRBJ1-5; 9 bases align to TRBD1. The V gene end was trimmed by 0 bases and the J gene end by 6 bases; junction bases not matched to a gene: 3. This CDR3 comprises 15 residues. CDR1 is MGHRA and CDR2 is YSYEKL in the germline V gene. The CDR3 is CASSQEGQGFQPQHF. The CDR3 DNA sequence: TGCGCCAGCAGCCAAGAGGGACAGGGTTTTCAGCCCCAGCATTTT.

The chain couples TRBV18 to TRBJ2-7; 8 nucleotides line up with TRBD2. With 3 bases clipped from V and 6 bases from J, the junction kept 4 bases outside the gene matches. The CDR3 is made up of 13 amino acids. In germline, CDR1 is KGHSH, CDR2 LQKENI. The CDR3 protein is CASSPQRGLEQYF. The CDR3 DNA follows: TGTGCCAGCTCACCGCAGCGGGGGCTCGAGCAGTACTTC.

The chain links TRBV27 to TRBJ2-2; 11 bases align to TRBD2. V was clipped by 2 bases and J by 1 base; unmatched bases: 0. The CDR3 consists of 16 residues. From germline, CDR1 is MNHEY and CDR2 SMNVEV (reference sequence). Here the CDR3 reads CASSLLAGGNTGELFF. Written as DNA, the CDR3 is TGTGCCAGCAGTTTACTAGCGGGAGGGAACACCGGGGAGCTGTTTTTT.

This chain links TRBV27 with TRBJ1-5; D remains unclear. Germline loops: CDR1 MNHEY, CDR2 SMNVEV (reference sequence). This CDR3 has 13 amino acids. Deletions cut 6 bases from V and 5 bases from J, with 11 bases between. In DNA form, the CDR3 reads TGTGCCAGCAGCCCCCGATTGGATCAGCCCCAGCATTTT. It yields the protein CASSPRLDQPQHF.

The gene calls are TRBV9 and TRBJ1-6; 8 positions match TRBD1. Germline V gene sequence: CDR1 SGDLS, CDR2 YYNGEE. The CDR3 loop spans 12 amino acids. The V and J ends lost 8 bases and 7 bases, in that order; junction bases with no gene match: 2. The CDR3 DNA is TGTGCCAGTGGACAGGGAAATTCACCCCTCCACTTT. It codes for CASGQGNSPLHF.

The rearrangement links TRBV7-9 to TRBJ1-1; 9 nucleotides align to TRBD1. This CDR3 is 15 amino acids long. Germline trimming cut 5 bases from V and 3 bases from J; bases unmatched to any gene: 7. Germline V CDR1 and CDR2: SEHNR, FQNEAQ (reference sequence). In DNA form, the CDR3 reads TGTGCCAGCAGCCCCGGGGACAGGGAGTACACTGAAGCTTTCTTT. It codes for CASSPGDREYTEAFF.

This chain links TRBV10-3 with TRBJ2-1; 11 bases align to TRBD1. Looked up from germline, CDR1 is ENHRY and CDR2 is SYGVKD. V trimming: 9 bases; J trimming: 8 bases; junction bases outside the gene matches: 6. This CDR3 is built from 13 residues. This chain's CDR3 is CAIYRGQGDEQFF. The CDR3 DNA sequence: TGTGCCATTTATAGGGGACAGGGGGATGAGCAGTTCTTC.

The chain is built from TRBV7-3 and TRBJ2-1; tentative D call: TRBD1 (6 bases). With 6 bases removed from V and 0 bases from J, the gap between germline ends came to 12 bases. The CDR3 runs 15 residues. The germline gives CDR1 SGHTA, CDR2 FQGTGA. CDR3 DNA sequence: TGTGCCAGCAGACCTACAGGGAGCTCCTACAATGAGCAGTTCTTC. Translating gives CASRPTGSSYNEQFF.

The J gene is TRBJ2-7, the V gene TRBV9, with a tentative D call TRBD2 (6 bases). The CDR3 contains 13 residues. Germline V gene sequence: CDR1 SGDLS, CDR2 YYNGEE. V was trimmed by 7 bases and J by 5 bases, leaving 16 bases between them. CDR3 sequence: CASSERGIHEQYF. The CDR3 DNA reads TGTGCCAGCTCCGAGCGCGGGATCCACGAGCAGTACTTC.

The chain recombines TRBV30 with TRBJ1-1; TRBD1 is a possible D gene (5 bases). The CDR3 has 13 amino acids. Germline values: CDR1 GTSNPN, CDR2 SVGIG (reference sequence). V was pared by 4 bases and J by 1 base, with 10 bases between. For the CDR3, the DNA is TGTGCCTGGACCCCAGGGCGGAACACTGAAGCTTTCTTT. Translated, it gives CAWTPGRNTEAFF.

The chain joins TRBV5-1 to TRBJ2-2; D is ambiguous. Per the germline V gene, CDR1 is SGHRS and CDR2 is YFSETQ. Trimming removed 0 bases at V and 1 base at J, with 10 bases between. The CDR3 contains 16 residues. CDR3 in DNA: TGCGCCAGCAGCTTGGCGGTCCCAGGGAACACCGGGGAGCTGTTTTTT. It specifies CASSLAVPGNTGELFF.

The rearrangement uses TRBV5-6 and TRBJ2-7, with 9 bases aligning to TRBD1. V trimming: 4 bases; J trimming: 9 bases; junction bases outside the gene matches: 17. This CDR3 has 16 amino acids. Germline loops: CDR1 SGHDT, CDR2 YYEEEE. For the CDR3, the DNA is TGTGCCAGCAGCGCAAGACAGGGGGTCACCACACCGGCGCAGTACTTC. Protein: CASSARQGVTTPAQYF.

DNA of the CDR3: TGTGCCAGCAGTGAAACGTGGAGGGTGCCCGTGAATGAGCAGTTCTTC. Protein: CASSETWRVPVNEQFF. The rearrangement uses TRBV6-1 and TRBJ2-1; a possible D gene is TRBD2 (6 bases). The V gene's germline CDR1 is MNHNS and CDR2 SASEGT. The V gene lost 2 bases and the J gene lost 7 bases, with 18 bases spanning the gap. This CDR3 is 16 amino acids long.

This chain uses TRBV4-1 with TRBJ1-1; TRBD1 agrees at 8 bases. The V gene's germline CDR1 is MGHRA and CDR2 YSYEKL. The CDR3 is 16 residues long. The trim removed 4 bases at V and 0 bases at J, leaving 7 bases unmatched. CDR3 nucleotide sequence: TGCGCCAGCAGCCTCAGGGGGCTGGGTATGAACACTGAAGCTTTCTTT. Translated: CASSLRGLGMNTEAFF.

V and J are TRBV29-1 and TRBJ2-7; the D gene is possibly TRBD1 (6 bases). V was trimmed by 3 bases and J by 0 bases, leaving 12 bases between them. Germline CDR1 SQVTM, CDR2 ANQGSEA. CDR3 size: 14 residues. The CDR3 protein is CSVDLGHGSYEQYF. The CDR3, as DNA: TGCAGCGTTGATCTGGGACACGGCTCCTACGAGCAGTACTTC.

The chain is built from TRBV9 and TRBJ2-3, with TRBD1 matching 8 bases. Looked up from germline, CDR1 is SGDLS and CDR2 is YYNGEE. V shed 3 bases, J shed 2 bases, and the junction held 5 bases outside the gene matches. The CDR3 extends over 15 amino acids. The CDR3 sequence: CASSGAGGSTDTQYF. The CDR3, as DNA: TGTGCCAGCAGCGGCGCAGGGGGCTCCACAGATACGCAGTATTTT.

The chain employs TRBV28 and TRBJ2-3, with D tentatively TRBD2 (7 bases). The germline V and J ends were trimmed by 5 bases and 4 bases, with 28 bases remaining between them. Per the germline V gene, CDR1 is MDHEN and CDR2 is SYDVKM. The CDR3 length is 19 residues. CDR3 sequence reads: CASSAYGGGGSTESDTQYF. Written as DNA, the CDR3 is TGTGCCAGCAGTGCCTATGGGGGGGGCGGGAGCACGGAGTCAGATACGCAGTATTTT. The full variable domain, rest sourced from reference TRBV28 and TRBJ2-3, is DVKVTQSSRYLVKRTGEKVFLECVQDMDHENMFWYRQDPGLGLRLIYFSYDVKMKEKGDIPEGYSVSREKKERFSLILESASTNQTSMYLCASSAYGGGGSTESDTQYFGPGTRLTVL.